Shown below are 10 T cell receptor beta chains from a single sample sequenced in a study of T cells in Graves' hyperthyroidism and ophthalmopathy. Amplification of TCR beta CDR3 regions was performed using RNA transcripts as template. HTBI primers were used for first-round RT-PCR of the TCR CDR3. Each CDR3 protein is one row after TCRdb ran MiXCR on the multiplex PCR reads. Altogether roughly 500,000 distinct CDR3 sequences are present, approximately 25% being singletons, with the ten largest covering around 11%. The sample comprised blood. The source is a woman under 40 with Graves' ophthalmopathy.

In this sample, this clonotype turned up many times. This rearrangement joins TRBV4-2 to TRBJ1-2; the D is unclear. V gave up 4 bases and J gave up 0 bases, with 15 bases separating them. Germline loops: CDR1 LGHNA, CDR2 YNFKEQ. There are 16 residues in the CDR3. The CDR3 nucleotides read TGTGCCAGCAGCCCACCAGTAAGGGAACCTAACTATGGCTACACCTTC. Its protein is CASSPPVREPNYGYTF.

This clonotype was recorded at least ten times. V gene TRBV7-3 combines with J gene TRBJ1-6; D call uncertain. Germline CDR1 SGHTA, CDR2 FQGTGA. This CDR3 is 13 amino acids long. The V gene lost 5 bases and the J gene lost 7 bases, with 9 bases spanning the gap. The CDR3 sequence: CASSDGWNSPLHF. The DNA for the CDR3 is TGTGCCAGCAGCGACGGATGGAATTCACCCCTCCACTTT.

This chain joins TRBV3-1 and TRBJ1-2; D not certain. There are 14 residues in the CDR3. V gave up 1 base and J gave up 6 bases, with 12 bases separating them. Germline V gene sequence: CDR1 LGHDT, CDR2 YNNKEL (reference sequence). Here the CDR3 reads CASSQVAGADGYTF. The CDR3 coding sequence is TGTGCCAGCAGCCAAGTGGCGGGAGCAGATGGCTACACCTTC.

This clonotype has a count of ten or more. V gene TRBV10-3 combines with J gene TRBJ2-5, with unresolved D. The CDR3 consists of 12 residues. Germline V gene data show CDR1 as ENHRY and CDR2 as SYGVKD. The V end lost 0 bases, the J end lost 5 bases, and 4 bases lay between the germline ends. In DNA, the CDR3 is TGTGCCATCAGTGAGTCGACGGAGACCCAGTACTTC. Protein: CAISESTETQYF.

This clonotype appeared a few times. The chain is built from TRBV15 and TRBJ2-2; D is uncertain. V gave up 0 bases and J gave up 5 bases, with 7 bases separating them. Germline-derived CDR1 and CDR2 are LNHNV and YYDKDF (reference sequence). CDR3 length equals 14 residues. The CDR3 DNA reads TGTGCCACCAGCAGAGATCATGTTACCGGGGAGCTGTTTTTT. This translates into CATSRDHVTGELFF.

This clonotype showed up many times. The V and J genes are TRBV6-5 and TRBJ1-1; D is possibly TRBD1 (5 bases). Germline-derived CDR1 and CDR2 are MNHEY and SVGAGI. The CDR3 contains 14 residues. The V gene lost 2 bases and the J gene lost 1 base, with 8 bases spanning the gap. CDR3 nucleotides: TGTGCCAGCAGTTACCTAACAGGGAACACTGAAGCTTTCTTT. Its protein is CASSYLTGNTEAFF.

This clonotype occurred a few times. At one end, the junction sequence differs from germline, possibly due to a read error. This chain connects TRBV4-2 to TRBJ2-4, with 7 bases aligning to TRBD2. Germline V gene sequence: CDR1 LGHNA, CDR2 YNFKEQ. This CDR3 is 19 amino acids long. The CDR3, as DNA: TGTGCCAGCAGCCAGAGACTAGCATCGGAGTCGGTCGGCGGAAACATTCAGTGCTTC. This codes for CASSQRLASESVGGNIQCF.

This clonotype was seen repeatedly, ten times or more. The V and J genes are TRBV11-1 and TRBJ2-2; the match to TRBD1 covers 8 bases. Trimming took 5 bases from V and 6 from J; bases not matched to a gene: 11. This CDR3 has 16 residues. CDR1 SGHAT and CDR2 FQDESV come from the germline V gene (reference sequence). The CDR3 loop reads CASSPKPGQDSGELFF. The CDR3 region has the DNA TGTGCCAGCAGCCCTAAACCGGGACAGGACTCCGGGGAGCTGTTTTTT.

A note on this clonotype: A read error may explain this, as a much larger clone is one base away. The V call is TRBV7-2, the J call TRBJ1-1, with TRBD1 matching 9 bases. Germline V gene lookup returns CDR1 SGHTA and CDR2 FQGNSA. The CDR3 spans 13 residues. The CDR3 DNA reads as TGTGCCGGCAGCCGGGACAGGGAGGATGAAGCTTTCTTT. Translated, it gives CAGSRDREDEAFF.

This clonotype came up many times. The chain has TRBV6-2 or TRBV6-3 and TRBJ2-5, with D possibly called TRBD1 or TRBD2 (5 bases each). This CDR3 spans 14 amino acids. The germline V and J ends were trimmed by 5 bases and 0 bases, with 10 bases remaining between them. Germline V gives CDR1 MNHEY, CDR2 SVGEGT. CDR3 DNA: TGTGCCAGCAGTATCCGGGACCACCAAGAGACCCAGTACTTC. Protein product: CASSIRDHQETQYF.